This entry lists 17 T cell receptor beta chains sequenced from one sample in a study of blood T cell repertoires in COVID-19. TCRdb's copy holds only in-frame clones and misses some; the assay was immunoSEQ multiplex PCR. The sample lists around 290,000 clones; roughly nine tenths were seen once. Sample: PBMCs or T cells enriched from blood (not recorded which). These TCRs come from a woman between 18 and 30 years old who had recovered from COVID-19.

The gene calls are TRBV10-3 and TRBJ2-1; D possibly corresponds to TRBD2 (5 bases). The CDR3 has 12 amino acids. CDR1 and CDR2 (germline): ENHRY, SYGVKD. V lost 7 bases, J lost 8 bases, and 12 bases lay in between. CDR3 bases: TGTGCCATCACGGCTAGCAGCGATGAGCAGTTCTTC. As protein: CAITASSDEQFF.

V and J are TRBV7-2 and TRBJ2-2; 8 positions match TRBD1. The CDR3 is 14 residues long. J lost 6 bases, V lost 5 bases, and 5 bases had no gene match. The V gene's germline CDR1 is SGHTA and CDR2 FQGNSA. This CDR3 is CASSQGQVAGELFF. The CDR3 nucleotides read TGTGCCAGCAGCCAGGGACAGGTCGCCGGGGAGCTGTTTTTT.

The V gene is TRBV5-1, the J gene TRBJ2-7, with 7 nucleotides matching TRBD1. This CDR3 has 15 amino acids. Germline lookup yields CDR1 SGHRS and CDR2 YFSETQ. Trimming at V came to 4 bases and at J to 1 base, leaving 8 bases not matched to a gene. As DNA, the CDR3 is TGCGCCAGCAGCCAAGGGCAGGGGGTTTCCTACGAGCAGTACTTC. It yields the protein CASSQGQGVSYEQYF.

CDR3 sequence: CASSADRYEQYF. Here the CDR3 DNA reads TGTGCCAGCAGCGCCGACAGGTACGAGCAGTACTTC. This chain joins TRBV7-9 and TRBJ2-7, with D maybe TRBD1 (6 bases). The germline V and J ends were trimmed by 5 bases and 4 bases, with 9 bases remaining between them. The CDR3 spans 12 residues. Germline V gene data show CDR1 as SEHNR and CDR2 as FQNEAQ (reference sequence).

This clone was recorded once. The V call is TRBV27, the J call TRBJ1-1; TRBD1 is a possible D gene (6 bases). Germline CDR1 reads MNHEY; CDR2 reads SMNVEV (reference sequence). V dropped 5 bases and J dropped 1 base, with 17 bases sitting between them. This CDR3 contains 16 residues. The CDR3 coding sequence is TGTGCCAGCAGTCCCGCGTCGGGACACCAGAACACTGAAGCTTTCTTT. It yields the protein CASSPASGHQNTEAFF.

The J gene is TRBJ2-7, the V gene TRBV7-7, with D perhaps matching TRBD1 (6 bases). V was clipped by 5 bases and J by 5 bases, with 13 bases between them. This CDR3 region has 13 residues. Germline lookup yields CDR1 SSHAT and CDR2 FNYEAQ (reference sequence). CDR3: CASSTGNMDEQYF. The CDR3 region has the DNA TGTGCCAGCAGCACAGGGAATATGGACGAGCAGTACTTC.

The V gene is TRBV9, the J gene TRBJ2-1; D may be TRBD2 (5 bases). The CDR3 is 12 amino acids. V was trimmed by 0 bases and J by 9 bases, leaving 7 bases between them. Germline values: CDR1 SGDLS, CDR2 YYNGEE. The CDR3 coding sequence is TGTGCCAGCAGCGTAGGGCTAGCTGAGCAGTTCTTC. It is translated as CASSVGLAEQFF.

This sequence joins TRBV5-4 and TRBJ2-7; a weak D match, TRBD2 (6 bases). Germline CDR1 reads SGHNT; CDR2 reads YYREEE (reference sequence). Trimming pared 0 bases from V and 2 bases from J, leaving 15 bases between. The CDR3 spans 16 residues. This chain's CDR3 is CASSLGSGRITYEQYF. In nucleotides, the CDR3 is TGTGCCAGCAGCTTGGGGTCAGGGAGGATAACCTACGAGCAGTACTTC.

The chain links TRBV5-1 to TRBJ2-3, with TRBD2 as a possible D gene (6 bases). The CDR3 runs 14 residues. V lost 4 bases to trimming and J lost 2 bases, with 11 bases between them. The germline CDR1 and CDR2 sequences are SGHRS and YFSETQ. The CDR3 region is CASSPTSSTDTQYF. The CDR3 DNA reads TGCGCCAGCAGCCCGACTAGTTCCACAGATACGCAGTATTTT.

This rearrangement joins TRBV28 to TRBJ1-4; D uncertain. Deletions cut 7 bases from V and 11 bases from J, with 14 bases between. The CDR3 has 12 amino acids. The germline V gene encodes CDR1 MDHEN and CDR2 SYDVKM. CDR3 in DNA: TGTGCCAGCACGGGGAGGTACCTGAAACTGTTTTTT. This translates into CASTGRYLKLFF.

This chain connects TRBV5-1 to TRBJ1-3, with TRBD1 matching 8 bases. The J segment lost 0 bases and the V segment lost 0 bases, leaving 2 bases of the junction unmatched. The CDR3 length is 16 residues. Looked up from germline, CDR1 is SGHRS and CDR2 is YFSETQ. The CDR3 protein is CASSLGTGHSGNTIYF. The CDR3 nucleotides read TGCGCCAGCAGCTTGGGGACAGGGCACTCTGGAAACACCATATATTTT.

This rearrangement joins TRBV27 to TRBJ1-2; D unclear. V was clipped by 3 bases and J by 7 bases, with 15 bases between them. The V gene's germline CDR1 is MNHEY and CDR2 SMNVEV (reference sequence). The CDR3 loop spans 14 amino acids. The CDR3 protein is CASSFYAGEPGYTF. The CDR3 DNA reads TGTGCCAGCAGTTTCTATGCGGGAGAGCCTGGCTACACCTTC.

The chain uses TRBV19 and TRBJ1-3; TRBD1 aligns across 10 bases. Per the germline V gene, CDR1 is LNHDA and CDR2 is SQIVND (reference sequence). The CDR3 runs to 18 residues. V lost 4 bases, J lost 0 bases, and 9 bases stayed unmatched. CDR3 in DNA: TGTGCCAGTAGTAACCGGGACAGGGGCCTCCGCTCTGGAAACACCATATATTTT. Encoded protein: CASSNRDRGLRSGNTIYF.

This chain joins TRBV27 and TRBJ1-2; TRBD1 matches 9 bases. V trimming: 0 bases; J trimming: 4 bases; junction bases outside the gene matches: 3. Per the germline V gene, CDR1 is MNHEY and CDR2 is SMNVEV (reference sequence). This CDR3 contains 15 residues. DNA of the CDR3: TGTGCCAGCAGTTTATCCGGGACAGGGACCTATGGCTACACCTTC. Encoded protein: CASSLSGTGTYGYTF.

V and J are TRBV10-1 and TRBJ2-1, with 8 bases matching TRBD2. Germline CDR1 reads WNHNN; CDR2 reads SYGVQD (reference sequence). V gave up 3 bases and J gave up 5 bases; unmatched junction bases: 9. The CDR3 runs 16 residues. The CDR3 loop is CASSERRGVPNNEQFF. The CDR3 DNA reads TGCGCCAGCAGTGAAAGGCGGGGGGTACCTAACAATGAGCAGTTCTTC.

The chain's CDR3 is CAWKRTVYEQYF. CDR3 DNA: TGTGCCTGGAAGCGGACAGTCTACGAGCAGTACTTC. This sequence joins TRBV30 and TRBJ2-7; D perhaps matches TRBD1 (6 bases). There are 12 residues in the CDR3. From germline, CDR1 is GTSNPN and CDR2 SVGIG (reference sequence). Between the trimmed V and J ends, which lost 4 bases and 3 bases, there was a span of 10 bases.

The chain links TRBV4-1 to TRBJ1-1, with TRBD1 identical over 7 bases. J lost 4 bases, V lost 1 base, and 9 bases had no gene match. This CDR3 is 16 amino acids long. Per the germline V gene, CDR1 is MGHRA and CDR2 is YSYEKL. The DNA of the CDR3 is TGCGCCAGCAGCCAAGTACAGAGGGGGCGTGGCACTGAAGCTTTCTTT. This gives the protein CASSQVQRGRGTEAFF.